This TCR beta chain was observed in a study of OX40 agonist ivuxolimab in advanced cancers. Whole-study results and caveats: Specificity for antigen went undetermined in the expanded peripheral T cells. Also showing low normalized T-cell clonal expansion were some of the nonresponders. On average, a greater number of expanded clones characterised CD8+ T cells relative to CD4+. Both blood CD4+ and CD8+ T cells showed clonal growth by week 6 at 0.1 to 3.0 mg/kg.

About this clone itself: Its antigen remains unidentified.

Using immunoSEQ multiplex PCR, the repertoire was profiled, and TCRdb retains in-frame clones only, with some absent. This sample has tens of thousands of clones, with about 82% found just once. This CDR3 contains 13 residues. Trimming took 0 bases from V and 2 from J, leaving 4 bases between them. Germline V gene sequence: CDR1 SGDLS, CDR2 YYNGEE. This clonotype originated in an adult with an advanced solid tumor such as melanoma, head and neck, liver or kidney cancer. V and J are TRBV9 and TRBJ2-3, with D hard to call. Sample: CD4+ or CD8+ T cells sorted from blood, taken in a trial of the OX40 agonist ivuxolimab. Here the CDR3 DNA reads TGTGCCAGCAGCGTAGAAGTCACAGATACGCAGTATTTT. Its translation: CASSVEVTDTQYF. Based on the CDR3 plus reference TRBV9 and TRBJ2-3, the full variable domain is DSGVTQTPKHLITATGQRVTLRCSPRSGDLSVYWYQQSLDQGLQFLIQYYNGEERAKGNILERFSAQQFPDLHSELNLSSLELGDSALYFCASSVEVTDTQYFGPGTRLTVL.